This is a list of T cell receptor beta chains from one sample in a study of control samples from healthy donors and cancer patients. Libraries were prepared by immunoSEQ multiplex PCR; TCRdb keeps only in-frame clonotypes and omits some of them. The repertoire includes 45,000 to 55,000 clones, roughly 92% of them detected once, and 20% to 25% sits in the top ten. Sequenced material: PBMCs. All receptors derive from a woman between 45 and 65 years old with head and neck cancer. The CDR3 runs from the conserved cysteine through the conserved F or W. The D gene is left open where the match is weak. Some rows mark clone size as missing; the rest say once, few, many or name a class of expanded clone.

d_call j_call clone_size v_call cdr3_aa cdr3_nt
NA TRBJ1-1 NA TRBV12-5 CASGLVLRAGKTEAFF TGTGCTAGTGGTTTGGTACTACGTGCAGGGAAGACTGAAGCTTTCTTT
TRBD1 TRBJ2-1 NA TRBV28 CASSLAPGQGSYNEQFF TGTGCCAGCAGTTTGGCCCCCGGACAGGGATCCTACAATGAGCAGTTCTTC
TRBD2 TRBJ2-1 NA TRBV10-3 CAISTVLAGGGYNEQFF TGTGCCATCAGTACCGTCCTAGCGGGAGGAGGCTACAATGAGCAGTTCTTC
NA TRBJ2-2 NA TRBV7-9 CASTPPGELFF TGTGCCAGCACCCCCCCCGGGGAGCTGTTTTTT
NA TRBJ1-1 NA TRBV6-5 CASSYSRTANTEAFF TGTGCCAGCAGTTACTCGAGAACAGCCAACACTGAAGCTTTCTTT
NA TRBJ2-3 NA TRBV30 CAWSSGGATDTQYF TGTGCCTGGAGTAGCGGAGGAGCCACAGATACGCAGTATTTT
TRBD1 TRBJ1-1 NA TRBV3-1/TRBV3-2 CASSSQGITEAFF TGTGCCAGCAGCTCACAGGGGATCACTGAAGCTTTCTTT
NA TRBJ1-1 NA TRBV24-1 CATSDPALTGESTEAFF TGTGCCACCAGTGATCCGGCTCTTACGGGGGAATCCACTGAAGCTTTCTTT
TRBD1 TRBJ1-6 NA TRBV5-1 CASSSGQAPDLHF TGCGCCAGCAGCTCCGGACAGGCGCCCGACCTCCACTTT
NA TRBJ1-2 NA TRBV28 CATNKLGAGGYTF TGTGCCACCAATAAGTTGGGGGCGGGAGGCTACACCTTC
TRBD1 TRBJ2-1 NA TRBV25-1 CASSEPRGLGDEQFF TGTGCCAGCAGTGAGCCCAGGGGGCTGGGGGATGAGCAGTTCTTC
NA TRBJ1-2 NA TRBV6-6 CASGQGTANYGYTF TGTGCCAGCGGTCAAGGGACTGCTAACTATGGCTACACCTTC
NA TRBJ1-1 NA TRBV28 CASSLSGVDTEAFF TGTGCCAGCAGTTTATCGGGGGTGGACACTGAAGCTTTCTTT
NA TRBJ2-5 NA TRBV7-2 CASSFFGTNQETQYF TGTGCCAGCAGCTTTTTCGGGACGAACCAAGAGACCCAGTACTTC
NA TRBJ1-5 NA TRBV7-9 CASSFGRQPQHF TGTGCCAGCAGCTTTGGCCGGCAGCCCCAGCATTTT
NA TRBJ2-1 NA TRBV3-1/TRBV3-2 CASRNYNEQFF TGTGCCAGCAGGAATTACAATGAGCAGTTCTTC
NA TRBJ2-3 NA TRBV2 CASCRGPFRTDTQYF TGTGCCAGCTGTCGGGGTCCCTTTCGCACAGATACGCAGTATTTT
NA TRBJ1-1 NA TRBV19 CASSHISRAGWTEAFF TGTGCCAGTAGTCACATAAGCCGGGCAGGCTGGACTGAAGCTTTCTTT
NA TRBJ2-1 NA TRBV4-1 CASSQSGNEQFF TGCGCCAGCAGCCAAAGTGGCAATGAGCAGTTCTTC
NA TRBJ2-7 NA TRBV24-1 CATSDKVSYEQYF TGTGCCACCAGTGACAAGGTCTCCTACGAGCAGTACTTC
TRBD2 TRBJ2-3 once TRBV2 CASSEAGGGADTQYF TGTGCCAGCAGTGAAGCGGGCGGGGGGGCAGATACGCAGTATTTT
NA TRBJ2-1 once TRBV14 CASSQESGDEQFF TGTGCCAGCAGCCAAGAGTCCGGGGATGAGCAGTTCTTC
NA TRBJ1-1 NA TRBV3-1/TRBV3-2 CASSQDQLRMNTEAFF TGTGCCAGCAGCCAAGATCAGCTACGCATGAACACTGAAGCTTTCTTT
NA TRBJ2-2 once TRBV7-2 CASSARQTGHTGELFF TGTGCCAGCAGCGCGAGACAGACCGGACACACCGGGGAGCTGTTTTTT
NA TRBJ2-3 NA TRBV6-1 CASSEALTRTDTQYF TGTGCCAGCAGTGAAGCCCTGACCCGCACAGATACGCAGTATTTT
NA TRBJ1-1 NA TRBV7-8 CASSLRRMNTEAFF TGTGCCAGCAGCTTACGACGAATGAACACTGAAGCTTTCTTT
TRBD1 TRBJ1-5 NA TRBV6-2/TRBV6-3 CASSPIQGNGRQPQHF TGTGCCAGCAGCCCCATACAGGGGAACGGAAGACAGCCCCAGCATTTT
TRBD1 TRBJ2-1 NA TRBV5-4 CASRWDRGRRNEQFF TGTGCCAGCAGGTGGGACAGGGGGCGCAGAAATGAGCAGTTCTTC
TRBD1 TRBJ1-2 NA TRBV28 CASGYNRGRGNGYTF TGTGCCAGCGGTTACAACAGGGGGCGGGGGAATGGCTACACCTTC
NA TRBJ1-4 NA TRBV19 CASSWGRSNEKLFF TGTGCCAGTAGTTGGGGCAGAAGTAATGAAAAACTGTTTTTT
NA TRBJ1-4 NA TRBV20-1 CSAREGQSW TGCAGTGCTAGAGAAGGACAGTCTTGG
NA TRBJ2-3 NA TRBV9 CASSVEGGDTQYF TGTGCCAGCAGCGTAGAAGGGGGAGATACGCAGTATTTT
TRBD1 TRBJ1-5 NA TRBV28 CASSLGQGNQPQHF TGTGCCAGCAGTTTGGGACAGGGGAATCAGCCCCAGCATTTT
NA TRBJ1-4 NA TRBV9 CASSVANTGNEKLFF TGTGCCAGCAGCGTAGCTAATACAGGGAATGAAAAACTGTTTTTT
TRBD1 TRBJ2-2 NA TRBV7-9 CASSEDRGRGGELFF TGTGCCAGCAGCGAGGACAGGGGCCGGGGCGGGGAGCTGTTTTTT
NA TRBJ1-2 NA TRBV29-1 CSVEAGSGYGYTF TGCAGCGTTGAAGCAGGGAGTGGCTATGGCTACACCTTC
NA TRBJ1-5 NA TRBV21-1 CASSKDPTSVGNQPQHF TGTGCCAGCAGCAAAGATCCCACGTCGGTGGGGAATCAGCCCCAGCATTTT
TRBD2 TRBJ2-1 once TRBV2 CASTLLAGGQNEQFF TGTGCCAGCACTTTACTAGCGGGGGGGCAAAATGAGCAGTTCTTC
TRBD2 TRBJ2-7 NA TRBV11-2 CASSLNGAAGIAYEQYF TGTGCCAGCAGCTTAAATGGTGCAGCGGGGATAGCCTACGAGCAGTACTTC
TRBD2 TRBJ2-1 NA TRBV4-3 CASSQGLAGSYNEQFF TGCGCCAGCAGCCAAGGACTAGCGGGCTCCTACAATGAGCAGTTCTTC
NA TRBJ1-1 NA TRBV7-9 CASSLGGAANEAFF TGTGCCAGCAGCTTAGGGGGGGCGGCCAATGAGGCTTTCTTT
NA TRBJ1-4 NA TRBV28 CASSFPGRWNEKLFF TGTGCCAGCAGTTTCCCCGGCAGGTGGAATGAAAAACTGTTTTTT
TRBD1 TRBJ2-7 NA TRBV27 CASSPDRGHEQYF TGTGCCAGCAGTCCCGACAGGGGGCACGAGCAGTACTTC
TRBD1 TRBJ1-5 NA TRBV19 CASSIGQGAPTHF TGTGCCAGTAGTATAGGACAGGGCGCGCCCACACATTTT
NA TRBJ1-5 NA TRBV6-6 CASSPSGVQPQHF TGTGCCAGCAGTCCTTCAGGGGTGCAGCCCCAGCATTTT
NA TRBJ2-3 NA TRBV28 CASSPLTGGLRDTQYF TGTGCCAGCAGTCCCCTAACTGGAGGGCTTAGAGATACGCAGTATTTT
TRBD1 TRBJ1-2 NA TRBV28 CASSSGGADYGYTF TGTGCCAGCAGTTCAGGGGGCGCTGACTATGGCTACACCTTC
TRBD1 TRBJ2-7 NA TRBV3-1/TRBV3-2 CASSQAGQVSSYEQYF TGTGCCAGCAGCCAAGCTGGACAGGTCAGCTCCTACGAGCAGTACTTC
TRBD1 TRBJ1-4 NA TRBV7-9 CASSSTDRLNEKLFF TGTGCCAGCAGCTCCACGGACAGGCTAAATGAAAAACTGTTTTTT
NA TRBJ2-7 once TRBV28 CASSRTVDSYEQYF TGTGCCAGCAGTCGGACTGTGGACTCCTACGAGCAGTACTTC
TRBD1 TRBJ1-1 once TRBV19 CASSIGQGNTEAFF TGTGCCAGTAGTATAGGACAGGGCAACACTGAAGCTTTCTTT
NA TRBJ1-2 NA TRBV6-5 CASSYSRGGYTF TGTGCCAGCAGTTACTCGAGGGGTGGCTACACCTTC
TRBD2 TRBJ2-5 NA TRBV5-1 CASSKLAGAGQETQYF TGCGCCAGCAGCAAACTAGCGGGGGCGGGACAAGAGACCCAGTACTTC
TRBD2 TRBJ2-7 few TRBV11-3 CASSPGLAGSYEQYF TGTGCCAGCAGCCCCGGACTAGCGGGTTCCTACGAGCAGTACTTC